Listed here are 26 T cell receptor beta chains from one sample, sequenced in a study of monozygotic twins with cystic fibrosis. TCRdb keeps only in-frame clones here, not all; method: immunoSEQ multiplex PCR. The sample yields tens of thousands of clones, over 75% seen once. The sequencing input was blood. Receptors originate from a girl aged 2 to 9 with cystic fibrosis.

This sequence joins TRBV10-3 and TRBJ1-5; the match to TRBD1 covers 10 bases. After removal of 5 bases from V and 4 bases from J, the junction contained 2 bases not matched to a gene. Per the germline V gene, CDR1 is ENHRY and CDR2 is SYGVKD. The CDR3 sequence is 14 residues long. DNA for the CDR3: TGTGCCATCAGTCCGGGACAGGGGAATCAGCCCCAGCATTTT. Amino acids: CAISPGQGNQPQHF.

The chain combines TRBV9 with TRBJ2-2; 9 bases are shared with TRBD1. The V segment lost 9 bases and the J segment 5 bases; nucleotides outside the gene matches: 8. Germline values: CDR1 SGDLS, CDR2 YYNGEE. The CDR3 is 14 amino acids. The CDR3 loop reads CANPQGAQTGELFF. CDR3 DNA: TGTGCCAACCCACAGGGGGCGCAAACCGGGGAGCTGTTTTTT.

The chain combines TRBV7-2 with TRBJ2-5; D call uncertain. V lost 3 bases, J lost 2 bases, and 10 bases lay in between. The length of the CDR3 is 14 residues. Germline V gives CDR1 SGHTA, CDR2 FQGNSA. The CDR3 DNA sequence: TGTGCCAGCAGCTTGTGGTGGAATCAAGAGACCCAGTACTTC. Encoded protein: CASSLWWNQETQYF.

The rearrangement joins TRBV7-2 to TRBJ2-7, with 8 bases identical to TRBD2. This CDR3 is built from 17 residues. Germline assignment: CDR1 SGHTA and CDR2 FQGNSA. V was clipped by 2 bases and J by 1 base; unmatched bases: 10. The CDR3 DNA reads TGTGCCAGCAGCTTACTCATCCGGGGGGGCGGTTCCTACGAGCAGTACTTC. Its protein product is CASSLLIRGGGSYEQYF.

The chain has TRBV5-1 and TRBJ1-1; D gene unclear. The germline gives CDR1 SGHRS, CDR2 YFSETQ. The CDR3 has 14 amino acids. The ends were cut back, 4 bases at V and 6 bases at J, with 16 bases in the middle. The CDR3 reads CASSLMGGVPEAFF. The CDR3 DNA is TGCGCCAGCAGCCTGATGGGTGGGGTCCCTGAAGCTTTCTTT.

The rearrangement uses TRBV7-8 and TRBJ1-2; D possibly corresponds to TRBD1 (5 bases). Trimming pared 1 base from V and 4 bases from J, leaving 10 bases between. The germline V gene encodes CDR1 SGHVS and CDR2 FQNEAQ. The CDR3 totals 14 residues. In DNA form, the CDR3 reads TGTGCCAGCAGCTTAGAGGGTCAGGGCTATGGCTACACCTTC. Its translation: CASSLEGQGYGYTF. The entire variable domain, with the rest obtained from reference TRBV7-8 and TRBJ1-2, is as follows: GAGVSQSPRYKVAKRGQDVALRCDPISGHVSLFWYQQALGQGPEFLTYFQNEAQLDKSGLPSDRFFAERPEGSVSTLKIQRTQQEDSAVYLCASSLEGQGYGYTFGSGTRLTVV.

Written as DNA, the CDR3 is TGTGCCAGCAGCCCTGGGGACAGAAGAAATCAGCCCCAGCATTTT. This codes for CASSPGDRRNQPQHF. This sequence joins TRBV6-5 and TRBJ1-5; 7 nucleotides match TRBD1. J was trimmed by 4 bases and V by 6 bases; bases with no gene match: 9. Germline-derived CDR1 and CDR2 are MNHEY and SVGAGI. This CDR3 has 15 amino acids.

The chain is built from TRBV9 and TRBJ2-7, with 7 bases that match TRBD1. Germline-derived CDR1 and CDR2 are SGDLS and YYNGEE. V trimming: 0 bases; J trimming: 4 bases; junction bases outside the gene matches: 4. The CDR3 covers 14 residues. The CDR3 DNA reads TGTGCCAGCAGCGTAGAGGCAGGGGGTTACGAGCAGTACTTC. It translates to CASSVEAGGYEQYF.

J is TRBJ2-1 and V is TRBV9; the D call may be TRBD1 or TRBD2 (5 bases each). V was trimmed by 0 bases and J by 9 bases, leaving 13 bases between them. CDR3 length: 14 amino acids. Looked up from germline, CDR1 is SGDLS and CDR2 is YYNGEE. DNA of the CDR3: TGTGCCAGCAGCGTAGTGGGACCACAGTCTGAGCAGTTCTTC. It encodes CASSVVGPQSEQFF.

The J gene is TRBJ1-2, the V gene TRBV7-9; possible D gene TRBD1, 6 bases. With 4 bases removed from V and 6 bases from J, the gap between germline ends came to 15 bases. CDR3 length: 14 amino acids. Germline lookup yields CDR1 SEHNR and CDR2 FQNEAQ (reference sequence). The CDR3 loop reads CASSSRQAKDGYTF. The CDR3 nucleotides are TGTGCCAGCAGCTCTCGACAGGCCAAGGATGGCTACACCTTC.

This chain connects TRBV7-2 to TRBJ1-2; 8 bases line up with TRBD1. The CDR3 consists of 14 residues. Trimming cost V 3 bases and J 3 bases; bases outside gene matches: 3. The V gene's germline CDR1 is SGHTA and CDR2 FQGNSA. The CDR3 DNA reads as TGTGCCAGCAGCTTTGACAGGGGACACTATGGCTACACCTTC. Its protein is CASSFDRGHYGYTF.

V usage is TRBV6-4 and J usage is TRBJ1-5; D gene unclear. V was cut by 7 bases and J by 3 bases, with 16 bases left in between. This CDR3 is built from 15 residues. Germline loops: CDR1 MRHNA, CDR2 SNTAGT. CDR3 sequence: CASIRSRANNQPQHF. CDR3 coding DNA: TGTGCCAGCATTCGGTCCCGGGCCAACAATCAGCCCCAGCATTTT.

The chain is built from TRBV5-1 and TRBJ2-1; 11 nucleotides agree with TRBD2. In germline, CDR1 is SGHRS, CDR2 YFSETQ. Germline trimming cut 4 bases from V and 1 base from J; bases unmatched to any gene: 4. This CDR3 has 16 residues. This CDR3 reads CASSRTSGFSYNEQFF. As DNA, the CDR3 is TGCGCCAGCAGCCGGACTAGCGGGTTTTCCTACAATGAGCAGTTCTTC.

This clone was counted once. CDR3 bases: TGTGCCAGCAGTTACTCGAGTTCCGGAGCGTGGGGCGGCTACACCTTC. Translation: CASSYSSSGAWGGYTF. V gene TRBV6-5 combines with J gene TRBJ1-2, with D perhaps matching TRBD1 (5 bases). The CDR3 extends over 16 amino acids. V was clipped by 0 bases and J by 8 bases, with 19 bases between them. The germline gives CDR1 MNHEY, CDR2 SVGAGI.

The chain links TRBV6-5 to TRBJ2-7; D is possibly TRBD1 (6 bases). This CDR3 is 16 amino acids long. With 2 bases removed from V and 0 bases from J, the gap between germline ends came to 14 bases. Germline V lookup: CDR1 MNHEY, CDR2 SVGAGI. The CDR3 loop reads CASSYRKKDSSYEQYF. The CDR3 nucleotides are TGTGCCAGCAGTTACCGAAAAAAGGACAGCTCCTACGAGCAGTACTTC.

The V gene is TRBV4-3, the J gene TRBJ2-2; D unresolved. The CDR3 totals 15 residues. V was pared by 0 bases and J by 2 bases, with 7 bases between. Germline CDR1 and CDR2: LGHNA and YSLEER. In DNA form, the CDR3 reads TGCGCCAGCAGCCAAGAAGACGTAAACACCGGGGAGCTGTTTTTT. Residues: CASSQEDVNTGELFF.

DNA of the CDR3: TGCGCCAGCAGTGAGCGGGGTGCAACTAATGAAAAACTGTTTTTT. This sequence encodes CASSERGATNEKLFF. The chain carries TRBV10-2 and TRBJ1-4; D not resolved. In germline, CDR1 is WSHSY, CDR2 SAAADI. The CDR3 is 15 residues long. V dropped 2 bases and J dropped 0 bases, with 7 bases sitting between them.

This chain connects TRBV12-5 to TRBJ1-2, with a tentative D call TRBD1 (5 bases). Deletions cut 3 bases from V and 4 bases from J, with 6 bases between. Looked up from germline, CDR1 is LGHNT and CDR2 is FRNRAP. The CDR3 length is 12 residues. This chain's CDR3 is CASGFGTYGYTF. The CDR3 coding sequence is TGTGCTAGTGGTTTTGGGACCTATGGCTACACCTTC.

This clone was recorded only once. The V call is TRBV30, the J call TRBJ1-2; D perhaps matches TRBD1 (6 bases). V was shortened by 3 bases and J by 8 bases, with 13 bases between the two germline ends. CDR1 GTSNPN and CDR2 SVGIG come from the germline V gene (reference sequence). The CDR3 has 12 amino acids. CDR3 sequence (DNA): TGTGCCTGGAGCGAGACAGGACACGGCTACACCTTC. Translated, it gives CAWSETGHGYTF.

The genes are TRBV6-4 and TRBJ1-6; TRBD1 is a possible D gene (5 bases). Germline V gives CDR1 MRHNA, CDR2 SNTAGT. This CDR3 contains 15 residues. V was cut by 6 bases and J by 7 bases, with 16 bases left in between. Here the CDR3 reads CASRPLAGGNSPLHF. CDR3 nucleotide sequence: TGTGCCAGCAGACCTCTCGCGGGGGGGAATTCACCCCTCCACTTT.

The chain is built from TRBV4-3 and TRBJ2-7; TRBD2 agrees at 12 bases. This CDR3 has 18 residues. CDR1 is LGHNA, CDR2 YSLEER, per germline. V shed 0 bases, J shed 3 bases, and the junction held 9 bases outside the gene matches. CDR3 amino acids: CASSQDGTSGLRDYEQYF. In nucleotides, the CDR3 is TGCGCCAGCAGCCAAGACGGGACTAGCGGGCTGAGGGACTACGAGCAGTACTTC.

The genes are TRBV18 and TRBJ1-3, with D unresolved. Trimming shortened V by 0 bases and J by 4 bases, and 10 bases separated the two germline ends. Germline V gives CDR1 KGHSH, CDR2 LQKENI. The CDR3 extends over 15 amino acids. CDR3 DNA: TGTGCCAGCTCACCACCGCCGGGGTCCGGAAACACCATATATTTT. This translates into CASSPPPGSGNTIYF.

This chain joins TRBV4-1 and TRBJ2-7, with no clear D. V lost 1 base and J 1 base, leaving 23 bases between the germline ends. The CDR3 covers 19 residues. Germline assignment: CDR1 MGHRA and CDR2 YSYEKL. CDR3 bases: TGCGCCAGCAGCCAAGCCTCCGAGACTCTATGGGCCAGGTCCTACGAGCAGTACTTC. This codes for CASSQASETLWARSYEQYF.

V and J are TRBV6-1 and TRBJ1-2; D gene ambiguous. CDR1 is MNHNS, CDR2 SASEGT, per germline. Trimming pared 0 bases from V and 5 bases from J, leaving 10 bases between. The CDR3 totals 14 residues. CDR3 DNA sequence: TGTGCCAGCAGTGAAGCCGGGGAGGCGTATGGCTACACCTTC. This encodes CASSEAGEAYGYTF.

CDR3 in amino acids: CASSGQGPGGYTF. As DNA, the CDR3 is TGTGCCAGCAGCGGACAGGGCCCGGGCGGCTACACCTTC. J is TRBJ1-2 and V is TRBV6-5; 8 bases agree with TRBD1. CDR3 length equals 13 residues. V was clipped by 6 bases and J by 8 bases; unmatched bases: 8. Per the germline V gene, CDR1 is MNHEY and CDR2 is SVGAGI.

This clone occurred a few times. This chain links TRBV4-1 with TRBJ1-2; tentatively, D is TRBD1 (6 bases). The CDR3 length is 14 residues. Trimming shortened V by 0 bases and J by 3 bases, and 8 bases separated the two germline ends. Germline CDR1 and CDR2: MGHRA and YSYEKL. The CDR3 sequence is CASSQEGGHYGYTF. CDR3 coding DNA: TGCGCCAGCAGCCAAGAGGGGGGGCACTATGGCTACACCTTC.